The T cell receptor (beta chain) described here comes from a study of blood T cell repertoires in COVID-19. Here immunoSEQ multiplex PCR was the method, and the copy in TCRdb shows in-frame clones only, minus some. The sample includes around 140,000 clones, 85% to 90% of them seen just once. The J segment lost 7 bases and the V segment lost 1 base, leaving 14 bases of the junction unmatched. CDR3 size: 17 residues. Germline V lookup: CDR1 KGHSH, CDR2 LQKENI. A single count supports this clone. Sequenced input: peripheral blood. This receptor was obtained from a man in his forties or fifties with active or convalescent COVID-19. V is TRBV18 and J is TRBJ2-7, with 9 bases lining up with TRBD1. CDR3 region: CASSPQGQGGNPFEQYF. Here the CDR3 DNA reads TGTGCCAGCTCACCACAGGGACAGGGCGGGAACCCCTTTGAGCAGTACTTC. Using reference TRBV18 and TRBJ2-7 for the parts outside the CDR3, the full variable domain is NAGVMQNPRHLVRRRGQEARLRCSPMKGHSHVYWYRQLPEEGLKFMVYLQKENIIDESGMPKERFSAEFPKEGPSILRIQQVVRGDSAAYFCASSPQGQGGNPFEQYFGPGTRLTVT.